A single sample gave rise to the 14 T cell receptor beta chains below, sequenced in a study of CD8+ T cells in alopecia areata. As the sequencing template, cDNA was produced by extracting RNA and reverse transcribing it. Assay: immunoSEQ multiplex PCR; the TCRdb copy retains only in-frame clones and omits some. The repertoire holds roughly 140,000 clones, with approximately 50% as singletons. The sequenced sample was CD4+ T cells sorted from blood, obtained at week 0. Receptors were obtained from a human donor with alopecia areata.

DNA for the CDR3: TGCGCCAGCAGCCTAGACAGTGCCAAAAACATTCAGTACTTC. Amino acids: CASSLDSAKNIQYF. V and J are TRBV5-1 and TRBJ2-4, with D tentatively TRBD1 (5 bases). This CDR3 has 14 residues. Trimming removed 4 bases from V and 1 base from J, with 9 bases in between. Germline loops: CDR1 SGHRS, CDR2 YFSETQ.

The J gene is TRBJ1-3, the V gene TRBV7-8, with 7 positions matching TRBD1. The germline V gene encodes CDR1 SGHVS and CDR2 FQNEAQ. With V trimmed by 1 base and J by 3 bases, 9 bases remained unmatched. The CDR3 is made up of 17 amino acids. As DNA, the CDR3 is TGTGCCAGCAGCTTAGGCGCGGCAGGGGGATATGGAAACACCATATATTTT. Protein: CASSLGAAGGYGNTIYF.

The genes are TRBV4-2 and TRBJ1-3; the D gene is possibly TRBD1 (5 bases). The CDR3 runs 16 residues. Germline values: CDR1 LGHNA, CDR2 YNFKEQ. V dropped 1 base and J dropped 2 bases, with 12 bases sitting between them. The CDR3 here is CASSQAQSGAGNTIYF. In DNA form, the CDR3 reads TGTGCCAGCAGCCAAGCACAGTCGGGGGCTGGAAACACCATATATTTT.

This chain uses TRBV29-1 with TRBJ1-1; tentatively, D is TRBD1 (5 bases). Germline V gene lookup returns CDR1 SQVTM and CDR2 ANQGSEA. With 5 bases removed from V and 0 bases from J, the gap between germline ends came to 10 bases. This CDR3 is 13 amino acids long. CDR3 sequence (DNA): TGCAGCGTTAGAAGGGACCTGAACACTGAAGCTTTCTTT. Protein sequence: CSVRRDLNTEAFF. The variable domain in full, completed from reference TRBV29-1 and TRBJ1-1, reads SAVISQKPSRDICQRGTSLTIQCQVDSQVTMMFWYRQQPGQSLTLIATANQGSEATYESGFVIDKFPISRPNLTFSTLTVSNMSPEDSSIYLCSVRRDLNTEAFFGQGTRLTVV.

This clone is categorized as medium-sized (0.01 to 0.1%). The chain uses TRBV29-1 and TRBJ1-1; D remains unclear. The CDR3 is 12 residues long. The ends were cut back, 4 bases at V and 7 bases at J, with 13 bases in the middle. CDR1 and CDR2 (germline): SQVTM, ANQGSEA. The CDR3 nucleotides are TGCAGCGTTGTTATCAGGAGTGTTGAAGCTTTCTTT. Translated: CSVVIRSVEAFF. The variable domain in full, completed from reference TRBV29-1 and TRBJ1-1, reads SAVISQKPSRDICQRGTSLTIQCQVDSQVTMMFWYRQQPGQSLTLIATANQGSEATYESGFVIDKFPISRPNLTFSTLTVSNMSPEDSSIYLCSVVIRSVEAFFGQGTRLTVV.

V is TRBV2 and J is TRBJ2-1; 10 bases line up with TRBD2. CDR3 length: 15 amino acids. Trimming took 8 bases from V and 7 from J; bases not matched to a gene: 11. Germline V gene data show CDR1 as SNHLY and CDR2 as FYNNEI. CDR3 residues: CASRLASGGLNEQFF. The CDR3, as DNA: TGTGCCAGCCGTTTGGCTAGCGGGGGATTAAATGAGCAGTTCTTC. Full variable domain (outside the CDR3, taken from reference TRBV2 and TRBJ2-1): EPEVTQTPSHQVTQMGQEVILRCVPISNHLYFYWYRQILGQKVEFLVSFYNNEISEKSEIFDDQFSVERPDGSNFTLKIRSTKLEDSAMYFCASRLASGGLNEQFFGPGTRLTVL.

This chain joins TRBV14 and TRBJ2-7, with D perhaps TRBD2 (5 bases). Per the germline V gene, CDR1 is SGHDN and CDR2 is FVKESK. The V gene lost 5 bases and the J gene lost 3 bases, with 17 bases spanning the gap. The CDR3 is 15 residues long. CDR3 sequence: CASSAVGGESYEQYF. The DNA for the CDR3 is TGTGCCAGCAGCGCGGTTGGTGGGGAGAGCTACGAGCAGTACTTC. Looking up the rest from reference TRBV14 and TRBJ2-7 gives the full variable domain: EAGVTQFPSHSVIEKGQTVTLRCDPISGHDNLYWYRRVMGKEIKFLLHFVKESKQDESGMPNNRFLAERTGGTYSTLKVQPAELEDSGVYFCASSAVGGESYEQYFGPGTRLTVT.

The rearrangement uses TRBV29-1 and TRBJ2-5; 8 bases match TRBD2. CDR1 SQVTM and CDR2 ANQGSEA come from the germline V gene. V lost 6 bases and J lost 4; bases outside the gene matches: 13. This CDR3 spans 15 amino acids. CDR3 loop: CSVAPSGRGGETQYF. CDR3 DNA: TGCAGCGTGGCCCCAAGCGGGAGAGGGGGAGAGACCCAGTACTTC.

The chain couples TRBV4-1 to TRBJ1-3; D not certain. V was pared by 1 base and J by 0 bases, with 7 bases between. Germline CDR1 and CDR2: MGHRA and YSYEKL. The CDR3 contains 15 residues. The CDR3 protein is CASSQVPGSGNTIYF. CDR3 nucleotides: TGCGCCAGCAGCCAAGTCCCGGGCTCTGGAAACACCATATATTTT.

This clone was seen a few times. The chain carries TRBV18 and TRBJ2-2; the D gene is possibly TRBD1 (5 bases). The CDR3 contains 14 residues. V was cut by 3 bases and J by 1 base, with 6 bases left in between. CDR1 and CDR2 (germline): KGHSH, LQKENI. The CDR3 loop is CASSPGQNTGELFF. The CDR3 DNA reads TGTGCCAGCTCACCTGGACAGAACACCGGGGAGCTGTTTTTT.

The gene calls are TRBV7-8 and TRBJ2-5, with D tentatively TRBD1 or TRBD2 (5 bases each). Trimming took 5 bases from V and 5 from J, leaving 21 bases between them. The CDR3 totals 16 residues. CDR1 and CDR2 (germline): SGHVS, FQNEAQ. CDR3 sequence reads: CASSPNAAGAGETQYF. For the CDR3, the DNA is TGTGCCAGCAGCCCGAACGCGGCCGGGGCCGGGGAGACCCAGTACTTC.

This chain connects TRBV2 to TRBJ2-7; D uncertain. Trimming pared 1 base from V and 5 bases from J, leaving 12 bases between. The CDR3 consists of 14 residues. Per germline, CDR1 SNHLY and CDR2 FYNNEI. The CDR3 DNA sequence: TGTGCCAGCAGTGAAGGGCTCCCTAGGGACGAGCAGTACTTC. Its protein product is CASSEGLPRDEQYF.

The CDR3 nucleotides are TGTGCCTGGAGTGTAAGGTCAGAAGCTTTCTTT. Protein: CAWSVRSEAFF. The gene calls are TRBV30 and TRBJ1-1; D uncertain. V shed 0 bases and J shed 8 bases, with 7 bases lying between them. The CDR3 covers 11 residues. Germline values: CDR1 GTSNPN, CDR2 SVGIG (reference sequence).

This chain joins TRBV19 and TRBJ2-7, with D perhaps given as TRBD1 or TRBD2 (6 bases each). This CDR3 is 15 amino acids long. CDR1 is LNHDA and CDR2 is SQIVND in the germline V gene (reference sequence). With 6 bases removed from V and 11 bases from J, the gap between germline ends came to 26 bases. The CDR3 bases are TGTGCCAGTAGCGAAGTGTCGGGGGCCCTACGAGCGGAGTACTTC. Its protein is CASSEVSGALRAEYF. The full variable domain, its missing parts supplied by reference TRBV19 and TRBJ2-7, is DGGITQSPKYLFRKEGQNVTLSCEQNLNHDAMYWYRQDPGQGLRLIYYSQIVNDFQKGDIAEGYSVSREKKESFPLTVTSAQKNPTAFYLCASSEVSGALRAEYFGPGTRLTVT.